Detailed here is one T cell receptor (beta chain). Its matching antigen is unknown. Per the germline V gene, CDR1 is SGHRS and CDR2 is YFSETQ. V lost 1 base to trimming and J lost 4 bases; unmatched junction nucleotides: 4. This CDR3 is 17 amino acids long. Sequenced by immunoSEQ multiplex PCR; TCRdb stores in-frame clones only, minus some. Among 65,000 to 95,000 clones listed, over 75% were seen once. The data belong to a study of T cell responses to AZD1222 COVID-19 vaccine. Study-wide results and limits: When two AZD1222 doses had been given, Spike-specific TCR breadth and depth rose. Baseline testing showed seropositivity in only 6 or 7 AZD1222 recipients.

This rearrangement joins TRBV5-1 to TRBJ2-2, with TRBD2 matching over 13 bases. Specimen: peripheral blood, collected on day 0 of AZD1222 vaccination. This TCR came from an adult in good health. CDR3: CASSLTSGGVTTGELFF. Written as DNA, the CDR3 is TGCGCCAGCAGCTTGACTAGCGGGGGGGTAACCACCGGGGAGCTGTTTTTT. Drawing the rest from reference TRBV5-1 and TRBJ2-2, the complete variable domain is KAGVTQTPRYLIKTRGQQVTLSCSPISGHRSVSWYQQTPGQGLQFLFEYFSETQRNKGNFPGRFSGRQFSNSRSEMNVSTLELGDSALYLCASSLTSGGVTTGELFFGEGSRLTVL.